In its sample, the clone carrying this TCR beta chain was seen many times. No antigen is known for it. The CDR3 totals 16 residues. The J segment lost 9 bases and the V segment lost 6 bases, leaving 10 bases of the junction unmatched. Germline CDR1 and CDR2: SNHLY and FYNNEI. This sample stems from a study of breast tumors, draining lymph nodes, adjacent tissues. Study results and limitations: Luminal-like breast cancer showed significantly greater tumor-nontumor repertoire similarity than basal-like breast cancer did. Most tumor T cells seemingly derive from lymph node, then expand in tumor. Tumor repertoires ranked between lymph nodes and nontumor tissue in diversity, with V and J gene preferences. Tumor T cell lymph node origin was a supported hypothesis, not proven.

TCRdb fed the multiplex PCR reads into MiXCR, producing one record per CDR3 protein. This table holds around 17,000 distinct CDR3 sequences, 40% to 55% found once. The rearrangement uses TRBV2 and TRBJ2-1, with 14 bases aligning to TRBD2. This receptor was taken from a female donor with breast cancer. Some clones in this sample may be carry-over from other donors' samples. The specimen was tumor-adjacent breast tissue. The CDR3 reads CASRRLAGGLEGEQFF. The CDR3 nucleotides read TGTGCCAGCAGGAGACTAGCGGGAGGGCTGGAGGGTGAGCAGTTCTTC.